Described below is a single T cell receptor (beta chain) sequence and its context. TCRdb fed the RT-PCR reads into MiXCR, producing one record per CDR3 protein. Among more than 550,000 distinct CDR3 sequences listed, over 12% were seen once. Germline lookup yields CDR1 SGHTA and CDR2 FQGTGA. The CDR3 totals 18 residues. Deletions cut 2 bases from V and 6 bases from J, with 23 bases between. This clonotype was obtained from a female donor in good health, serving as a healthy control. Sequenced sample: memory CD4+ T cells from blood. V usage is TRBV7-3 and J usage is TRBJ2-1, with TRBD2 as a possible D gene (6 bases). The CDR3 region is CASSLHGPYWGEFNEQFF. The CDR3 DNA reads as TGTGCCAGCAGCTTACACGGCCCTTACTGGGGGGAATTCAATGAGCAGTTCTTC. The full variable domain, rest sourced from reference TRBV7-3 and TRBJ2-1, is GAGVSQTPSNKVTEKGKYVELRCDPISGHTALYWYRQSLGQGPEFLIYFQGTGAADDSGLPNDRFFAVRPEGSVSTLKIQRTERGDSAVYLCASSLHGPYWGEFNEQFFGPGTRLTVL.